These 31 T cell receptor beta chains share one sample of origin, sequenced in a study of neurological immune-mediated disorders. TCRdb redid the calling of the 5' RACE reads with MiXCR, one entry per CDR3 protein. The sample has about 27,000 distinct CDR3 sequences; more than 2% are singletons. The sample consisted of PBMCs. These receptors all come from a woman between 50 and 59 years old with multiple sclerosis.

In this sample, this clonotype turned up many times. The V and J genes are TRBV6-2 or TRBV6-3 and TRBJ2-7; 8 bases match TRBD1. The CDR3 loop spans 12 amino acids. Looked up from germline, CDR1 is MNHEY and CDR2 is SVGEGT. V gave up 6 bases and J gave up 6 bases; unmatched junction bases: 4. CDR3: CASSNTGGEQYF. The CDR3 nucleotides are TGTGCCAGCAGCAATACAGGGGGCGAGCAGTACTTC.

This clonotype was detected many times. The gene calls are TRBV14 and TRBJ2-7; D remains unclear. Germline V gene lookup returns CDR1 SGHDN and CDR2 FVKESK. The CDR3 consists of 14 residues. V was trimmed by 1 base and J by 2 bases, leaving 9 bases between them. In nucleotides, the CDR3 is TGTGCCAGCAGCCAAGTGATCGGTACCTACGAGCAGTACTTC. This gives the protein CASSQVIGTYEQYF.

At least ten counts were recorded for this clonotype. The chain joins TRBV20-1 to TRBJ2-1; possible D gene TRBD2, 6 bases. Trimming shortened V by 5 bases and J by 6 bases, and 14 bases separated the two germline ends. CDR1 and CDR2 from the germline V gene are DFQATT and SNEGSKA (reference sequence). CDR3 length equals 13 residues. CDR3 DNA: TGCAGTGCTTCGAGACTAGTGGGCAATGAGCAGTTCTTC. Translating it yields CSASRLVGNEQFF.

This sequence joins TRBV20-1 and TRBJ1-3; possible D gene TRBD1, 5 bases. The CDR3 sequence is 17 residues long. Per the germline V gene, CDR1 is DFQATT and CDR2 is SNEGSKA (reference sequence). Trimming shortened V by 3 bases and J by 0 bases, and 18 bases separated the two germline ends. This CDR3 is CSASPGTASISGNTIYF. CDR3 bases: TGCAGTGCTAGCCCAGGGACGGCGAGTATCTCTGGAAACACCATATATTTT.

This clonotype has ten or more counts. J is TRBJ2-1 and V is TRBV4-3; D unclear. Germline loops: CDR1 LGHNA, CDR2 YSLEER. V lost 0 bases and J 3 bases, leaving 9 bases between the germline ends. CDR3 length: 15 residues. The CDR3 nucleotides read TGCGCCAGCAGCCAAGACGGCACCGACTACAATGAGCAGTTCTTC. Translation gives CASSQDGTDYNEQFF.

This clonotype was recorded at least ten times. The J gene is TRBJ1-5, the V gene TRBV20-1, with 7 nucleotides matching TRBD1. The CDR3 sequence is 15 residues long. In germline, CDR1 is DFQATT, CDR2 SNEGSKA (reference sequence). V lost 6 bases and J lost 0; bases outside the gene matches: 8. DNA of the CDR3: TGCAGTGCCCGCGGACAGGAAGGTAGCAATCAGCCCCAGCATTTT. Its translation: CSARGQEGSNQPQHF.

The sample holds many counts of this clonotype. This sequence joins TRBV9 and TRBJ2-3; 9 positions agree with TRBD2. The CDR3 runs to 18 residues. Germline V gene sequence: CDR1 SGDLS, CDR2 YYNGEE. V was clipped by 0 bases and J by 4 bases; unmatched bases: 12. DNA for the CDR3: TGTGCCAGCAGCGTAGCCCCCCCTGGGCGGGGGGGCGCAGATACGCAGTATTTT. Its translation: CASSVAPPGRGGADTQYF. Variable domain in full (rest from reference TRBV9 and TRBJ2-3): DSGVTQTPKHLITATGQRVTLRCSPRSGDLSVYWYQQSLDQGLQFLIQYYNGEERAKGNILERFSAQQFPDLHSELNLSSLELGDSALYFCASSVAPPGRGGADTQYFGPGTRLTVL.

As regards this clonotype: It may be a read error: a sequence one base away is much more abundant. The CDR3 bases are TGTGCCACCCAGACCCAGGCGGCTAATGACAAACTGTTTTTT. Encoded protein: CATQTQAANDKLFF. V usage is TRBV10-3 and J usage is TRBJ1-4, with D hard to call. Per the germline V gene, CDR1 is ENHRY and CDR2 is SYGVKD. This CDR3 region has 14 residues.

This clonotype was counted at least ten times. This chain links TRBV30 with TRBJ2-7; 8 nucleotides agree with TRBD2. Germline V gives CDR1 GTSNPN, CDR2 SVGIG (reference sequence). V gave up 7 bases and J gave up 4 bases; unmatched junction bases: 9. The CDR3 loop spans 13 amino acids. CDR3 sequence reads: CAFWAGGAYEQYF. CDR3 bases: TGTGCCTTCTGGGCGGGAGGTGCTTACGAGCAGTACTTC.

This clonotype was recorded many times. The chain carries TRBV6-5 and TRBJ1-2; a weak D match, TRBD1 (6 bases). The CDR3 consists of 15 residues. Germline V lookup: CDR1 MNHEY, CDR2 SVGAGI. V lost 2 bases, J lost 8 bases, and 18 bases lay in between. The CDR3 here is CASSYTPRGGSGYTF. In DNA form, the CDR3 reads TGTGCCAGCAGTTACACCCCGCGGGGGGGCAGCGGCTACACCTTC.

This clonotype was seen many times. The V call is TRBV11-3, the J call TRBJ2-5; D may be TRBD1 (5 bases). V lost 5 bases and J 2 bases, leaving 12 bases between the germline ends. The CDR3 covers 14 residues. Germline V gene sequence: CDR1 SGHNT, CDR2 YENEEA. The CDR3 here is CASSPFQGQETQYF. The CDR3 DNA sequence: TGTGCCAGCAGCCCCTTCCAGGGACAAGAGACCCAGTACTTC. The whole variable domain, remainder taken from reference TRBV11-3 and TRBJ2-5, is EAGVVQSPRYKIIEKKQPVAFWCNPISGHNTLYWYLQNLGQGPELLIRYENEEAVDDSQLPKDRFSAERLKGVDSTLKIQPAELGDSAVYLCASSPFQGQETQYFGPGTRLLVL.

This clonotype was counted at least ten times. This CDR3 is CSATTTGAGEKLFF. The CDR3 nucleotides are TGCAGTGCTACGACGACAGGGGCTGGTGAAAAACTGTTTTTT. The chain employs TRBV20-1 and TRBJ1-4; 8 bases fit TRBD1. CDR1 is DFQATT, CDR2 SNEGSKA, per germline (reference sequence). V lost 4 bases to trimming and J lost 7 bases; unmatched junction nucleotides: 8. The CDR3 runs 14 residues.

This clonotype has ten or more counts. CDR3 in amino acids: CASSLGYNEQFF. The CDR3 DNA reads as TGTGCCAGCAGCTTAGGGTACAATGAGCAGTTCTTC. The V call is TRBV7-9, the J call TRBJ2-1, with D unclear. Trimming took off 1 base at V and 4 bases at J, with 2 bases between the two ends. This CDR3 has 12 residues. The V gene's germline CDR1 is SEHNR and CDR2 FQNEAQ (reference sequence). The full variable domain, its missing parts supplied by reference TRBV7-9 and TRBJ2-1, is DTGVSQNPRHKITKRGQNVTFRCDPISEHNRLYWYRQTLGQGPEFLTYFQNEAQLEKSRLLSDRFSAERPKGSFSTLEIQRTEQGDSAMYLCASSLGYNEQFFGPGTRLTVL.

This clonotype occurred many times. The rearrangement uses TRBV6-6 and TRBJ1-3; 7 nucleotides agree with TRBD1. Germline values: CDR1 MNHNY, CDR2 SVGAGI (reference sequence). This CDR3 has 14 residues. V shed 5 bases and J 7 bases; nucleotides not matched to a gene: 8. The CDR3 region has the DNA TGTGCCAGCAGTGATAGCAGGGGGGAGAACACCATATATTTT. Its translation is CASSDSRGENTIYF.

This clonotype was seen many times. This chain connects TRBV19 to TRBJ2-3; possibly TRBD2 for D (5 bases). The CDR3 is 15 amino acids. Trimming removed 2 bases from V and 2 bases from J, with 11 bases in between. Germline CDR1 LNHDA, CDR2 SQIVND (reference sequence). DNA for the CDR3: TGTGCCAGTAGTATAACTAGTGCGGACACAGATACGCAGTATTTT. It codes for CASSITSADTDTQYF.

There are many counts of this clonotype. The CDR3 protein is CSARDQAGGRETQYF. Here the CDR3 DNA reads TGCAGTGCTAGAGATCAAGCGGGGGGGCGGGAGACCCAGTACTTC. The chain couples TRBV20-1 to TRBJ2-5; 10 bases are a match to TRBD2. From germline, CDR1 is DFQATT and CDR2 SNEGSKA (reference sequence). V shed 0 bases and J 5 bases; nucleotides not matched to a gene: 6. This CDR3 region has 15 residues.

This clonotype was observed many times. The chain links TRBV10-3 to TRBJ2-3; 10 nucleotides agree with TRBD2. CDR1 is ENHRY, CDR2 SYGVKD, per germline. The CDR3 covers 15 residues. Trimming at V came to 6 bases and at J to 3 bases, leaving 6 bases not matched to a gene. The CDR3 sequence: CAIRASGSTTDTQYF. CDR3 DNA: TGTGCCATCAGGGCTAGCGGGAGTACGACAGATACGCAGTATTTT.

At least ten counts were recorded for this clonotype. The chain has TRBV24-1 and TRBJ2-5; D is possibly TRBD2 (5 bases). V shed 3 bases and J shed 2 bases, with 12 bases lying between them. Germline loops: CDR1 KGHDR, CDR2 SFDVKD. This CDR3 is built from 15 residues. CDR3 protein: CATSDGQPGQETQYF. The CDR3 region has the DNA TGTGCCACCAGTGATGGCCAACCGGGGCAAGAGACCCAGTACTTC.

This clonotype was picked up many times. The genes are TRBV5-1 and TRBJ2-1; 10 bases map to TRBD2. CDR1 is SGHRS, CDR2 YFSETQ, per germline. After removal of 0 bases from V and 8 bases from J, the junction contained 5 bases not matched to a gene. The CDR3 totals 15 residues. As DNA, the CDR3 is TGCGCCAGCAGCTTGGTCAGCGGGGGGGCCCATGAGCAGTTCTTC. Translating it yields CASSLVSGGAHEQFF. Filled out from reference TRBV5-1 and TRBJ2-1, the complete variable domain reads KAGVTQTPRYLIKTRGQQVTLSCSPISGHRSVSWYQQTPGQGLQFLFEYFSETQRNKGNFPGRFSGRQFSNSRSEMNVSTLELGDSALYLCASSLVSGGAHEQFFGPGTRLTVL.

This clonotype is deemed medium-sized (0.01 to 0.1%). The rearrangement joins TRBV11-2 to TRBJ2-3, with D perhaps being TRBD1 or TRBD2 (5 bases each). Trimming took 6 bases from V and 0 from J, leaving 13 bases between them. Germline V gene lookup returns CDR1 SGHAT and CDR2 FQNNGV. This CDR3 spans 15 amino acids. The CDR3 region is CASSLRGFSTDTQYF. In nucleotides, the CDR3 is TGTGCCAGCAGTTTGAGGGGATTTAGCACAGATACGCAGTATTTT.

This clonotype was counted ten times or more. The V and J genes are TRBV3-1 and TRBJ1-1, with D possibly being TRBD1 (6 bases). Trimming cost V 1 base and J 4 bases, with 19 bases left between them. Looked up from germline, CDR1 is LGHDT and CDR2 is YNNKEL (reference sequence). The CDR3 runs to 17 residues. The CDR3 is CASSQGGGLMVGTEAFF. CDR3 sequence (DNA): TGTGCCAGCAGCCAAGGTGGGGGGCTTATGGTGGGCACTGAAGCTTTCTTT.

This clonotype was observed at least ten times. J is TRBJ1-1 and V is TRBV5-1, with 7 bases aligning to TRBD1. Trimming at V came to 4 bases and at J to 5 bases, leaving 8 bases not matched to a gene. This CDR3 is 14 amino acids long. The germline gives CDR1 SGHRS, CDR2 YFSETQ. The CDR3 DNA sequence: TGCGCCAGCAGCCTAACACAGGGGCGGACTGAAGCTTTCTTT. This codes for CASSLTQGRTEAFF.

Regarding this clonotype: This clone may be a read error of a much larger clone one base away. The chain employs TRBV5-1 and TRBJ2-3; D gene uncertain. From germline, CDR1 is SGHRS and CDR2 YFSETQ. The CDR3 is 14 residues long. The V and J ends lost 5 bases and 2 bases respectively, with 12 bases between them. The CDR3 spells CASSYGKFTDTQYF. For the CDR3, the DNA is TGCGCCAGCAGTTACGGAAAGTTCACAGATACGCAGTATTTT.

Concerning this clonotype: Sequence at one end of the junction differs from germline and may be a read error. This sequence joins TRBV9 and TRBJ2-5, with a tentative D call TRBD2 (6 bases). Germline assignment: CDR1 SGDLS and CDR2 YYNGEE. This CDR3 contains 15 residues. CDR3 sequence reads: CDSSAGTASQETQYF. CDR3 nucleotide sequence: TGTGACAGCAGCGCGGGGACGGCCTCCCAAGAGACCCAGTACTTC.

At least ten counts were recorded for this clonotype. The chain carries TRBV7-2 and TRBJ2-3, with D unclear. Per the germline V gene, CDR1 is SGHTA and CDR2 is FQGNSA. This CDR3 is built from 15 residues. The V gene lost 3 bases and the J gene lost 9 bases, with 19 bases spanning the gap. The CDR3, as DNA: TGTGCCAGCAGCTTTCCCCCGTCGAGCCCCGGGACGCAGTATTTT. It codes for CASSFPPSSPGTQYF.

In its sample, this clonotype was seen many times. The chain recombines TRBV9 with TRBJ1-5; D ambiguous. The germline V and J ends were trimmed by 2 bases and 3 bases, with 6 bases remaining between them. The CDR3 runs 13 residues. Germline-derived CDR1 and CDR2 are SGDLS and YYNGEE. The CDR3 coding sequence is TGTGCCAGCAGCGTGGGATACAATCAGCCCCAGCATTTT. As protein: CASSVGYNQPQHF.

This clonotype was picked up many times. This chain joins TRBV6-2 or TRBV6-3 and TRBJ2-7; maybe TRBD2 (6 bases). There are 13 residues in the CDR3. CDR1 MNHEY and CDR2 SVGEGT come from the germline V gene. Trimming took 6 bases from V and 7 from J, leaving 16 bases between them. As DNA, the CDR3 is TGTGCCAGCAGCCCCACCGGGGCGGGAGAGCAGTACTTC. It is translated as CASSPTGAGEQYF.

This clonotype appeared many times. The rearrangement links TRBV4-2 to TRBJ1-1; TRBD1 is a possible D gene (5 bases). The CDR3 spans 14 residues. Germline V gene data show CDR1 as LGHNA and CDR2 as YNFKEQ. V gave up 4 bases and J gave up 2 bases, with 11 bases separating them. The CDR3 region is CASSRQLSNTEAFF. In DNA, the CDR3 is TGTGCCAGCAGCCGACAGCTGTCAAACACTGAAGCTTTCTTT.

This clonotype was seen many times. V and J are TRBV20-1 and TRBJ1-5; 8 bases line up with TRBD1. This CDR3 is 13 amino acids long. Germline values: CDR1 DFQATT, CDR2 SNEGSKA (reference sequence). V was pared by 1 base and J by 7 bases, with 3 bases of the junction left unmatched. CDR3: CSARVDRAQPQHF. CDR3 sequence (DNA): TGCAGTGCTAGAGTGGACAGGGCACAGCCCCAGCATTTT.

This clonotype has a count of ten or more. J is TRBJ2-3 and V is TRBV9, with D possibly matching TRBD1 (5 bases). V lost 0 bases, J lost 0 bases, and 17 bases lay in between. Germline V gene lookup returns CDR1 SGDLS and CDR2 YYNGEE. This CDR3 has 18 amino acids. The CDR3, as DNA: TGTGCCAGCAGCGTAGAGACAGACCATCCTTCTAGCACAGATACGCAGTATTTT. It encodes CASSVETDHPSSTDTQYF.

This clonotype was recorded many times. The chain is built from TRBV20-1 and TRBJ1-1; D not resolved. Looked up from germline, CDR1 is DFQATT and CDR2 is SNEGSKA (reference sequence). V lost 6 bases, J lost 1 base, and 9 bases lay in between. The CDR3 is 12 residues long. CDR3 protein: CSAAGGNTEAFF. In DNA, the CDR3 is TGCAGTGCAGCTGGAGGGAACACTGAAGCTTTCTTT.